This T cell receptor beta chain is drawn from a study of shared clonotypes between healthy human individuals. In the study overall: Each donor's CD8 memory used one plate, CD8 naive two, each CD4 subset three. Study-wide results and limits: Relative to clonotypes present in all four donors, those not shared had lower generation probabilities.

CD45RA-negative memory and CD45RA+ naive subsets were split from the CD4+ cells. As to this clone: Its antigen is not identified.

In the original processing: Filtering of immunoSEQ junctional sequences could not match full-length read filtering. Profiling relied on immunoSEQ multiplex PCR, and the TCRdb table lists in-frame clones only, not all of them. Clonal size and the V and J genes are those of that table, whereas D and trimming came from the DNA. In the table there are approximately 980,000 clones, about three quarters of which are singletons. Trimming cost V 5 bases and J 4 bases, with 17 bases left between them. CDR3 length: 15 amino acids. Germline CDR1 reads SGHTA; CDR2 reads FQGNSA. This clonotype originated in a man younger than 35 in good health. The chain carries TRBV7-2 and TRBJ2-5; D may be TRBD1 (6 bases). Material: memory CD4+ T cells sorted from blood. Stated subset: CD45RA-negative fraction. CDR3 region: CASSPTQGRVETQYF. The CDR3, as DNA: TGTGCCAGCAGCCCGACTCAGGGGCGAGTAGAGACCCAGTACTTC.